In this sample, the clone carrying this TCR beta chain turned up once. Its antigen is unknown. These data belong to a study of CD8 T cell repertoires and HIV-1 epitope variants. Overall study: Each of Twenty-five Gag and Nef epitope peptides stimulated a separate culture.

Per germline, CDR1 SEHNR and CDR2 FQNEAQ (reference sequence). This CDR3 comprises 11 residues. V was pared by 3 bases and J by 8 bases, with 7 bases between. General study findings and limits: Of nine antigen-specific beta clonotypes, five to seven appeared to cross-react with escape variants. The assay identified only TCR beta chains of antigen-proliferating T cells. The TAALDMSHF plasma variant had no responses, unlike KF9 (about five clonotypes) and HW9 (one).

Profiled with immunoSEQ multiplex PCR; TCRdb holds only in-frame clones, not every one. The sample contains just under 6,000 clones, 55% to 65% of which appear only once. The sequencing input was cultured CD8+ T cells derived from PBMCs. The TCR comes from a male donor with HIV. J is TRBJ1-2 and V is TRBV7-9; D gene unclear. This CDR3 reads CASSLTWGYTF. The DNA for the CDR3 is TGTGCCAGCAGCTTGACATGGGGCTACACCTTC.